The 26 T cell receptor beta chains reported below all come from one sample, sequenced in a study of blood T cell repertoires in COVID-19 (dated by TCRdb to the early 2020s). The library relied on the immunoSEQ multiplex PCR assay. Not all clones reach the TCRdb copy of this immuneACCESS table, which keeps in-frame sequences only. Checked studies attribute under half of the gap to unresolved V genes and leave the rest unexplained. The sample table contains hundreds of thousands of clones; only one count was recorded for about nine tenths of them. The ten top clones hold roughly 1.4% of the sample. The sequenced sample was peripheral blood. These receptors were collected from a woman in her thirties with active or convalescent COVID-19.

The chain recombines TRBV30 with TRBJ1-1; D is uncertain. The CDR3 covers 14 residues. Looked up from germline, CDR1 is GTSNPN and CDR2 is SVGIG (reference sequence). Trimming pared 1 base from V and 6 bases from J, leaving 15 bases between. CDR3 in amino acids: CAWSGWALFAEAFF. The CDR3 region has the DNA TGTGCCTGGAGTGGGTGGGCCTTATTTGCTGAAGCTTTCTTT. The full variable domain, in which reference TRBV30 and TRBJ1-1 provide the parts outside the CDR3, is SQTIHQWPATLVQPVGSPLSLECTVEGTSNPNLYWYRQAAGRGLQLLFYSVGIGQISSEVPQNLSASRPQDRQFILSSKKLLLSDSGFYLCAWSGWALFAEAFFGQGTRLTVV.

The chain is built from TRBV5-6 and TRBJ2-7; 10 positions match TRBD1. There are 15 residues in the CDR3. Germline V CDR1 and CDR2: SGHDT, YYEEEE. V lost 4 bases, J lost 6 bases, and 10 bases stayed unmatched. The CDR3 bases are TGTGCCAGCAGCCCCCCGGACAGGGGGACTGGCGAGCAGTACTTC. Translating gives CASSPPDRGTGEQYF. The full variable domain, in which reference TRBV5-6 and TRBJ2-7 provide the parts outside the CDR3, is DAGVTQSPTHLIKTRGQQVTLRCSPKSGHDTVSWYQQALGQGPQFIFQYYEEEERQRGNFPDRFSGHQFPNYSSELNVNALLLGDSALYLCASSPPDRGTGEQYFGPGTRLTVT.

In regard to this clone: This same CDR3 is encoded by further DNA sequences in the sample. V gene TRBV18 combines with J gene TRBJ2-3; 8 nucleotides agree with TRBD2. CDR3 length: 15 amino acids. J gave up 1 base and V 2 bases, and 2 bases lay outside the gene matches. Germline loops: CDR1 KGHSH, CDR2 LQKENI. The CDR3 sequence: CASSPTSGGTDTQYF. The CDR3 DNA reads TGTGCCAGCTCACCAACTAGCGGTGGCACAGATACGCAGTATTTT. Supplemented by reference TRBV18 and TRBJ2-3, the full variable domain reads NAGVMQNPRHLVRRRGQEARLRCSPMKGHSHVYWYRQLPEEGLKFMVYLQKENIIDESGMPKERFSAEFPKEGPSILRIQQVVRGDSAAYFCASSPTSGGTDTQYFGPGTRLTVL.

The table lists this clone with a count of one. The chain recombines TRBV30 with TRBJ2-1; 10 bases line up with TRBD2. The CDR3 has 16 amino acids. Per the germline V gene, CDR1 is GTSNPN and CDR2 is SVGIG (reference sequence). V lost 3 bases, J lost 0 bases, and 5 bases stayed unmatched. This CDR3 reads CAWSLAGGRSYNEQFF. CDR3 sequence (DNA): TGTGCCTGGAGCTTAGCGGGAGGCCGCTCCTACAATGAGCAGTTCTTC.

This clone showed up just once. The chain joins TRBV9 to TRBJ2-7; 9 positions match TRBD2. J lost 3 bases, V lost 0 bases, and 7 bases had no gene match. The V gene's germline CDR1 is SGDLS and CDR2 YYNGEE. The CDR3 has 16 amino acids. As DNA, the CDR3 is TGTGCCAGCAGCGTAGGAGATAGCGGGGGCCTCTACGAGCAGTACTTC. Its translation: CASSVGDSGGLYEQYF.

In its sample, this clone was seen a few times. The V and J genes are TRBV6-5 and TRBJ1-1, with 7 bases aligning to TRBD1. V trimming: 0 bases; J trimming: 5 bases; junction bases outside the gene matches: 0. CDR1 and CDR2 (germline): MNHEY, SVGAGI. The CDR3 covers 13 residues. CDR3 bases: TGTGCCAGCAGTTACTCGGGACAGACTGAAGCTTTCTTT. It translates to CASSYSGQTEAFF.

V usage is TRBV6-5 and J usage is TRBJ1-1; D gene uncertain. This CDR3 region has 14 residues. Germline CDR1 is MNHEY and CDR2 is SVGAGI. Trimming removed 0 bases from V and 0 bases from J, with 5 bases in between. The CDR3 loop is CASSYSNMNTEAFF. CDR3 nucleotides: TGTGCCAGCAGTTACTCGAACATGAACACTGAAGCTTTCTTT.

This chain links TRBV19 with TRBJ1-5; 7 positions match TRBD1. From germline, CDR1 is LNHDA and CDR2 SQIVND (reference sequence). This CDR3 has 14 residues. V was pared by 4 bases and J by 2 bases, with 2 bases of the junction left unmatched. The CDR3 here is CASSTGTGNQPQHF. CDR3 coding DNA: TGTGCCAGTAGTACAGGGACAGGCAATCAGCCCCAGCATTTT.

This chain links TRBV2 with TRBJ1-2; D perhaps matches TRBD1 (5 bases). This CDR3 contains 12 residues. The germline V and J ends were trimmed by 6 bases and 10 bases, with 15 bases remaining between them. Germline values: CDR1 SNHLY, CDR2 FYNNEI. The CDR3 sequence is CASSSRGSDYTF. CDR3 DNA sequence: TGTGCCAGCAGCTCTAGGGGTTCGGACTACACCTTC.

In the case of this clone: Since a much larger clone is just one base distant, this may be a read error. The identical CDR3 is also encoded by other nucleotide sequences in the sample. This CDR3 is CASRGTGNQPQHF. The CDR3 DNA follows: TGTGCCAGCAGAGGGACAGGGAATCAGCCCCAGCATTTT. This chain connects TRBV12-3 or TRBV12-4 to TRBJ1-5; 9 nucleotides align to TRBD1. The V and J ends lost 6 bases and 4 bases, in that order; junction bases with no gene match: 1. The CDR3 sequence is 13 residues long.

This clone was seen just once. The identical CDR3 is also encoded by other nucleotide sequences in the sample. The CDR3 loop is CASSFSDTEAFF. The CDR3 bases are TGTGCCAGCAGCTTTTCCGACACTGAAGCTTTCTTT. V usage is TRBV5-4 and J usage is TRBJ1-1; no reliable D call. This CDR3 spans 12 amino acids. V lost 2 bases to trimming and J lost 3 bases, with 5 bases between them. Germline values: CDR1 SGHNT, CDR2 YYREEE (reference sequence). Looking up the rest from reference TRBV5-4 and TRBJ1-1 gives the full variable domain: ETGVTQSPTHLIKTRGQQVTLRCSSQSGHNTVSWYQQALGQGPQFIFQYYREEENGRGNFPPRFSGLQFPNYSSELNVNALELDDSALYLCASSFSDTEAFFGQGTRLTVV.

The chain recombines TRBV5-6 with TRBJ2-7; no clear D. This CDR3 is 13 amino acids long. Between the trimmed V and J ends, which lost 4 bases and 3 bases, there was a span of 11 bases. CDR1 and CDR2 (germline): SGHDT, YYEEEE. CDR3 nucleotide sequence: TGTGCCAGCAGCCCCGGAGAGATCTACGAGCAGTACTTC. This encodes CASSPGEIYEQYF.

The chain carries TRBV18 and TRBJ2-3, with D uncertain. Germline values: CDR1 KGHSH, CDR2 LQKENI. The CDR3 extends over 13 amino acids. V was cut by 2 bases and J by 6 bases, with 9 bases left in between. The DNA for the CDR3 is TGTGCCAGCTCACCAAGAGGCTCGGATACGCAGTATTTT. This sequence encodes CASSPRGSDTQYF.

The chain uses TRBV11-2 and TRBJ1-2; unclear D gene. With 1 base removed from V and 4 bases from J, the gap between germline ends came to 7 bases. The CDR3 extends over 13 amino acids. Germline CDR1 is SGHAT and CDR2 is FQNNGV. CDR3 residues: CASSLVEGYGYTF. The CDR3 DNA follows: TGTGCCAGCAGCTTAGTAGAGGGCTATGGCTACACCTTC.

In its sample, this clone was seen a few times. The V gene is TRBV11-2, the J gene TRBJ1-1, with D perhaps TRBD1 (5 bases). This CDR3 is 13 amino acids long. The germline V and J ends were trimmed by 2 bases and 1 base, with 5 bases remaining between them. Germline V lookup: CDR1 SGHAT, CDR2 FQNNGV. CDR3 sequence reads: CASSLRGNTEAFF. The DNA of the CDR3 is TGTGCCAGCAGCTTAAGGGGGAACACTGAAGCTTTCTTT.

CDR3 loop: CATSTITGLDKNIQYF. DNA for the CDR3: TGTGCCACCAGCACCATCACAGGGCTTGACAAAAACATTCAGTACTTC. The chain couples TRBV15 to TRBJ2-4; D perhaps matches TRBD1 (6 bases). V gave up 4 bases and J gave up 3 bases, with 16 bases separating them. There are 16 residues in the CDR3. Germline V gene lookup returns CDR1 LNHNV and CDR2 YYDKDF (reference sequence).

This chain connects TRBV6-5 to TRBJ2-1, with 7 bases that match TRBD2. Germline CDR1 and CDR2: MNHEY and SVGAGI. The CDR3 consists of 13 residues. The J segment lost 13 bases and the V segment lost 2 bases, leaving 8 bases of the junction unmatched. The CDR3 loop reads CASSYGGSRDQFF. The CDR3 nucleotides read TGTGCCAGCAGTTACGGCGGGAGTCGGGATCAGTTCTTC.

Here the CDR3 reads CASRFRWGGGLAGVIDTQYF. As DNA, the CDR3 is TGTGCAAGTCGCTTTAGGTGGGGTGGTGGACTAGCGGGAGTAATTGATACGCAGTATTTT. The chain carries TRBV12-2 and TRBJ2-3; the table's D gene call, TRBD2, was not cross checked with the DNA. TRBV12-2 is classified as a pseudogene. This CDR3 is built from 20 residues.

The chain couples TRBV6-2 or TRBV6-3 to TRBJ2-7; maybe TRBD1 (6 bases). CDR1 MNHEY and CDR2 SVGEGT come from the germline V gene. The V and J ends lost 6 bases and 5 bases respectively, with 17 bases between them. The CDR3 runs to 14 residues. CDR3: CASSLLLRGDEQYF. The CDR3, as DNA: TGTGCCAGCAGCCTACTCCTCAGGGGCGACGAGCAGTACTTC.

A single count supports this clone. The genes are TRBV7-8 and TRBJ2-7; TRBD1 aligns across 11 bases. This CDR3 has 16 residues. Per germline, CDR1 SGHVS and CDR2 FQNEAQ. J was trimmed by 4 bases and V by 1 base; bases with no gene match: 6. Here the CDR3 reads CASSLGRGQGVYEQYF. In DNA form, the CDR3 reads TGTGCCAGCAGCTTAGGAAGGGGACAGGGGGTTTACGAGCAGTACTTC. The full variable domain, its missing parts supplied by reference TRBV7-8 and TRBJ2-7, is GAGVSQSPRYKVAKRGQDVALRCDPISGHVSLFWYQQALGQGPEFLTYFQNEAQLDKSGLPSDRFFAERPEGSVSTLKIQRTQQEDSAVYLCASSLGRGQGVYEQYFGPGTRLTVT.

V is TRBV6-2 or TRBV6-3 and J is TRBJ2-5, with 8 bases lining up with TRBD2. The germline V gene encodes CDR1 MNHEY and CDR2 SVGEGT. V was pared by 0 bases and J by 5 bases, with 8 bases of the junction left unmatched. The CDR3 contains 16 residues. CDR3 residues: CASSYSRGGLMETQYF. DNA of the CDR3: TGTGCCAGCAGTTACTCCCGGGGGGGCCTCATGGAGACCCAGTACTTC.

V and J are TRBV18 and TRBJ1-6, with a tentative D call TRBD1 (6 bases). Trimming took 5 bases from V and 0 from J, leaving 14 bases between them. CDR1 is KGHSH, CDR2 LQKENI, per germline. There are 17 residues in the CDR3. CDR3 DNA sequence: TGTGCCAGCTCAGAGGGGGTTTCGAGCTCCTATAATTCACCCCTCCACTTT. It yields the protein CASSEGVSSSYNSPLHF.

The rearrangement uses TRBV28 and TRBJ1-2; D is undetermined. Germline V gives CDR1 MDHEN, CDR2 SYDVKM. CDR3 length: 13 residues. V lost 7 bases to trimming and J lost 4 bases, with 13 bases between them. The CDR3 DNA reads TGTGCCAGCATCCCAACGAATAGCTATGGCTACACCTTC. This encodes CASIPTNSYGYTF.

V usage is TRBV5-1 and J usage is TRBJ2-7, with TRBD1 identical over 9 bases. J gave up 3 bases and V 0 bases, and 4 bases lay outside the gene matches. The length of the CDR3 is 15 residues. CDR1 and CDR2 from the germline V gene are SGHRS and YFSETQ. This chain's CDR3 is CASSLGQGGNYEQYF. The CDR3 region has the DNA TGCGCCAGCAGCTTGGGACAGGGGGGCAACTACGAGCAGTACTTC.

The rearrangement links TRBV7-2 to TRBJ2-7; 12 nucleotides align to TRBD2. V shed 5 bases, J shed 4 bases, and the junction held 9 bases outside the gene matches. The CDR3 consists of 16 residues. Per germline, CDR1 SGHTA and CDR2 FQGNSA. The CDR3 region is CASSAYLAGGPYEQYF. For the CDR3, the DNA is TGTGCCAGCAGCGCATACCTAGCGGGAGGGCCGTACGAGCAGTACTTC.

This chain links TRBV18 with TRBJ1-1; D perhaps matches TRBD1 (6 bases). The CDR3 is 18 residues long. The V gene lost 1 base and the J gene lost 4 bases, with 22 bases spanning the gap. The V gene's germline CDR1 is KGHSH and CDR2 LQKENI. CDR3 amino acids: CASSPRTQGGVGSTEAFF. Written as DNA, the CDR3 is TGTGCCAGCTCACCACGGACCCAAGGGGGGGTAGGGTCCACTGAAGCTTTCTTT. The full variable domain, its missing parts supplied by reference TRBV18 and TRBJ1-1, is NAGVMQNPRHLVRRRGQEARLRCSPMKGHSHVYWYRQLPEEGLKFMVYLQKENIIDESGMPKERFSAEFPKEGPSILRIQQVVRGDSAAYFCASSPRTQGGVGSTEAFFGQGTRLTVV.